This T cell receptor (beta chain) came from a study of T-cell reconstitution after alpha-beta-depleted transplantation in children (dated by TCRdb to about 2016). Describing the broader study: Using TCR repertoire profiling, the study quantitatively followed how T-cell immune reconstitution unfolded in children after TCRalphabeta/CD19-depleted allogeneic hematopoietic cell transplantation.

From the germline V gene, CDR1 is SGDLS and CDR2 is YYNGEE. The CDR3 numbers 18 residues from cysteine through phenylalanine. Just CDR3 DNA is preserved here, 54 bases in frame from base 1. V is shortened by 4 bases, J by 1 base, and the region joining them spans 20 bases. Comments on this clonotype: Its antigen is still unknown. No clone much larger than this one lies a single base away; base qualities are absent.

The library was obtained by PCR. The run used an Illumina HiSeq 2500. TCR libraries were prepared with molecular barcoding, using unique molecular identifiers to normalize TCRbeta repertoire quantification. Through fastp at Q25 and MiXCR, TCRdb rebuilt clones from the public reads, retaining in-frame beta chains. Identical CDR3 protein sequences are pooled into one entry, listed with their most common genes and DNA. In all, the sample holds just over 950,000 distinct CDR3 sequences, and around 30% of those were seen once. Clones ranked in the top ten supply about 28% of the sample. Sample treatment or condition, as interpreted from the label and publication: allogeneic hematopoietic cell transplantation with graft depleted of TCRalphabeta T cells and CD19 B cells. The children who served as transplant recipients had been given grafts of TCRalphabeta/CD19-depleted allogeneic hematopoietic cells. Points the paper makes about the study in general: About two months after transplant, the apparently early recovery of alphabetaT-cell counts reportedly depended on just several hundred clones that had expanded rapidly and came from non-depleted graft cells. Over the following months the frequencies of hyperexpanded clones went down, and after one year T-cell counts and TCRbeta diversity were mostly credited to newly produced T cells. In some patients, the high TCRbeta diversity seen at day 60 was put down to recipient T cells and intrathymic progenitors that had survived conditioning.

This chain joins TRBV9 to TRBJ2-2, with the D gene too uncertain to name. This receptor was obtained from a boy younger than two who had a stem cell transplant for SCID, so the T cells may come from the graft donor. Sequencing was performed on PBMCs, mostly from graft donor cells, taken 360 days after TCRalphabeta/CD19-depleted stem cell transplant. The CDR3 protein: CASSPSPEAPRNTGELFF. The bases are TGTGCCAGCAGCCCCTCCCCCGAGGCCCCACGGAACACCGGGGAGCTGTTTTTT.